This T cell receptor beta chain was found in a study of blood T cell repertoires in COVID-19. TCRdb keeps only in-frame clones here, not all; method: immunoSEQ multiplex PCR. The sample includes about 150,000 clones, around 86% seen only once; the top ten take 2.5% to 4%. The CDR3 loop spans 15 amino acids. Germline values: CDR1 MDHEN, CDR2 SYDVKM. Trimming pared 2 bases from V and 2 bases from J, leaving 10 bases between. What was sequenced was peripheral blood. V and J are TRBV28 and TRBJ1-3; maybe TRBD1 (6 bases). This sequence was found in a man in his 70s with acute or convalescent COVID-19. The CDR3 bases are TGTGCCAGCAGTTTAATCGGGGGGCCTGGAAACACCATATATTTT. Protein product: CASSLIGGPGNTIYF.